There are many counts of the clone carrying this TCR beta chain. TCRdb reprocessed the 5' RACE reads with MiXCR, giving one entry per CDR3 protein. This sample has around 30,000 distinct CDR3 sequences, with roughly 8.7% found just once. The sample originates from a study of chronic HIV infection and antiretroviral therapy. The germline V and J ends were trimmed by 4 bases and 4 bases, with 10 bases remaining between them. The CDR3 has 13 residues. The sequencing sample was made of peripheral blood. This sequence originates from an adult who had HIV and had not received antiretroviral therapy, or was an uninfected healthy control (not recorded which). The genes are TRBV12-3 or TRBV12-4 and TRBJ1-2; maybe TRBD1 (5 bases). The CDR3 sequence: CASSSTDGYGYTF. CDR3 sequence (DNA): TGTGCCAGCAGTTCGACAGATGGCTATGGCTACACCTTC.